These 10 T cell receptor beta chains were sequenced from one sample in a study of blood T cell repertoires in COVID-19 (dated by TCRdb to 2018 to 2021). Library preparation employed the immunoSEQ multiplex PCR assay. Not all clones reach the TCRdb copy of this immuneACCESS table, which keeps in-frame sequences only. Checked studies attribute under half of the gap to unresolved V genes and leave the rest unexplained. Recorded for this sample are approximately 490,000 clones; roughly nine tenths of them occurred a single time. The ten largest clones add up to around 8% of the sample. The sample comprised PBMCs or T cells enriched from blood (not recorded which). These receptors all stem from a woman in her sixties or seventies who had recovered from COVID-19.

The rearrangement joins TRBV30 to TRBJ1-3; D is perhaps TRBD1 (6 bases). The CDR3 extends over 19 amino acids. Germline CDR1 is GTSNPN and CDR2 is SVGIG (reference sequence). V shed 0 bases and J shed 3 bases, with 24 bases lying between them. CDR3 in DNA: TGTGCCTGGAGTGTAAAAGTTGGACAGTATTCAGCCAGTGGAAACACCATATATTTT. It is translated as CAWSVKVGQYSASGNTIYF.

The chain uses TRBV24-1 and TRBJ1-2; 7 bases match TRBD1. The J segment lost 7 bases and the V segment lost 3 bases, leaving 7 bases of the junction unmatched. Germline CDR1 and CDR2: KGHDR and SFDVKD. This CDR3 spans 14 amino acids. CDR3 sequence (DNA): TGTGCCACCAGTGATGGCACGACAGGGATTGGCTACACCTTC. It encodes CATSDGTTGIGYTF.

This chain connects TRBV24-1 to TRBJ2-1; 9 bases are shared with TRBD1. The CDR3 contains 15 residues. Germline V lookup: CDR1 KGHDR, CDR2 SFDVKD. V trimming: 0 bases; J trimming: 8 bases; junction bases outside the gene matches: 4. CDR3 DNA: TGTGCCACCAGTGATTTGGGGACAGGGAAGGATGAGCAGTTCTTC. As protein: CATSDLGTGKDEQFF.

The chain has TRBV29-1 and TRBJ1-1, with 9 bases identical to TRBD1. Germline lookup yields CDR1 SQVTM and CDR2 ANQGSEA. This CDR3 region has 12 residues. Germline trimming cut 6 bases from V and 8 bases from J; bases unmatched to any gene: 7. The CDR3 DNA reads as TGCAGCGTAGTTACAGGGGGCGCGGAAGCTTTCTTT. As protein: CSVVTGGAEAFF.

V and J are TRBV10-3 and TRBJ2-1; D unresolved. V lost 9 bases and J 0 bases, leaving 15 bases between the germline ends. The CDR3 sequence is 15 residues long. Germline loops: CDR1 ENHRY, CDR2 SYGVKD. The CDR3 DNA sequence: TGTGCCATAAGACACGACGAGAGCTCCTACAATGAGCAGTTCTTC. It yields the protein CAIRHDESSYNEQFF.

The rearrangement links TRBV4-1 to TRBJ1-2; D is perhaps TRBD1 (5 bases). Per the germline V gene, CDR1 is MGHRA and CDR2 is YSYEKL. V dropped 5 bases and J dropped 3 bases, with 13 bases sitting between them. The CDR3 covers 14 residues. The CDR3 DNA reads as TGCGCCAGCAGCGGGGGGTTTAGGGACTATGGCTACACCTTC. Its protein product is CASSGGFRDYGYTF.

V usage is TRBV5-4 and J usage is TRBJ2-7; 9 bases agree with TRBD1. V shed 8 bases and J 2 bases; nucleotides not matched to a gene: 8. Germline lookup yields CDR1 SGHNT and CDR2 YYREEE (reference sequence). The CDR3 is made up of 14 amino acids. The CDR3 region is CASTGGERTYEQYF. CDR3 DNA: TGTGCCAGTACAGGGGGCGAAAGGACCTACGAGCAGTACTTC.

The chain joins TRBV12-5 to TRBJ1-2; no definite D call. Germline lookup yields CDR1 LGHNT and CDR2 FRNRAP. The V and J ends lost 6 bases and 3 bases respectively, with 20 bases between them. The CDR3 is 16 amino acids. The CDR3 protein is CASGDAGNRGYYGYTF. CDR3 sequence (DNA): TGTGCTAGTGGCGACGCGGGGAATAGAGGGTACTATGGCTACACCTTC.

This rearrangement joins TRBV3-1 (or the pseudogene TRBV3-2) to TRBJ2-2, with D perhaps TRBD2 (6 bases). The CDR3 extends over 14 amino acids. CDR1 is LGHDT and CDR2 is YNNKEL in the germline V gene (reference sequence). V was cut by 7 bases and J by 6 bases, with 15 bases left in between. In nucleotides, the CDR3 is TGTGCCAGCACGGGGCGGGGAACGCCCGGGGAGCTGTTTTTT. Translated: CASTGRGTPGELFF.

J is TRBJ1-5 and V is TRBV29-1; unclear D gene. Between the trimmed V and J ends, which lost 6 bases and 2 bases, there was a span of 14 bases. The germline gives CDR1 SQVTM, CDR2 ANQGSEA. The CDR3 runs to 14 residues. The CDR3 sequence: CSVRTAFGNQPQHF. For the CDR3, the DNA is TGCAGCGTCAGGACTGCATTTGGCAATCAGCCCCAGCATTTT.